This TCR beta chain was retrieved from a study of T cells in Graves' hyperthyroidism and ophthalmopathy. General observations from the study: Expanded thyroid clonotypes (above 0.001) were mostly also found in blood.

RNA transcripts were the template for amplifying TCR beta CDR3 regions. Carried out on the TCR CDR3, a first-round RT-PCR used the HTBI primer set. TCRdb re-derived calls from the multiplex PCR reads in MiXCR, one entry per CDR3 protein. The sample holds approximately 330,000 distinct CDR3 sequences, approximately 13% seen once. This clonotype was recorded at least ten times. Its antigen is not identified. Germline values: CDR1 SGHAT, CDR2 FQNNGV. V gave up 7 bases and J gave up 1 base; unmatched junction bases: 6. The CDR3 runs to 14 residues. This TCR was sampled from a woman in her thirties or forties with Graves' ophthalmopathy. The chain uses TRBV11-2 and TRBJ1-1; TRBD1 agrees at 7 bases. The specimen was blood. CDR3 protein: CASNRGTENTEAFF. CDR3 sequence (DNA): TGTGCCAGCAACCGAGGGACAGAGAACACTGAAGCTTTCTTT. Full variable domain (remainder filled in from reference TRBV11-2 and TRBJ1-1): EAGVAQSPRYKIIEKRQSVAFWCNPISGHATLYWYQQILGQGPKLLIQFQNNGVVDDSQLPKDRFSAERLKGVDSTLKIQPAKLEDSAVYLCASNRGTENTEAFFGQGTRLTVV.